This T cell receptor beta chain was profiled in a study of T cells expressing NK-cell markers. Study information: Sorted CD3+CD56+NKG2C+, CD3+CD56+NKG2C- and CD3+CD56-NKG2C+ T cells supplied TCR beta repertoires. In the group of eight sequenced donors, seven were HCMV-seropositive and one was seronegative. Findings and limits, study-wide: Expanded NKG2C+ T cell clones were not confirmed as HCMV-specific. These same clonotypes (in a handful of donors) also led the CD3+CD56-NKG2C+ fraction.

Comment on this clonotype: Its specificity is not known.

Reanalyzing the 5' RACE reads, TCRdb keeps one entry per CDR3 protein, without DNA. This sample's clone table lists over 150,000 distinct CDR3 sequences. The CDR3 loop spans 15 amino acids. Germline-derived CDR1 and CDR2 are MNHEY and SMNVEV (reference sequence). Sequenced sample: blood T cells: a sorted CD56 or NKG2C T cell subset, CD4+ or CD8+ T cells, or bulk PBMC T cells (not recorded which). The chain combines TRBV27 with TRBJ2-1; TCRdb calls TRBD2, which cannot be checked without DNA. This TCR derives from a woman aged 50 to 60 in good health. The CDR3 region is CASSLLAGAPHEQFF.